The 23 T cell receptor beta chains given below trace back to one sample, sequenced in a study of blood T cell repertoires in COVID-19. Repertoires were generated with immunoSEQ multiplex PCR, while TCRdb's copy carries only in-frame clones and drops some. The sample comprises over 200,000 clones, roughly nine tenths of which are singletons, and 3.1% rests with the top ten. Sequencing input: PBMCs or T cells enriched from blood (not recorded which). All receptors come from a woman aged 50 to 60 in a cohort exposed to, infected with or recovered from COVID-19 (not recorded which).

This chain connects TRBV2 to TRBJ2-2; D possibly corresponds to TRBD2 (5 bases). V was cut by 8 bases and J by 7 bases, with 23 bases left in between. Per the germline V gene, CDR1 is SNHLY and CDR2 is FYNNEI. This CDR3 is built from 16 residues. The CDR3 DNA is TGTGCCAGCTCCCGAGCGGAGGCCAGCTCAGGCGGGGAGCTGTTTTTT. Amino acid sequence: CASSRAEASSGGELFF.

The chain links TRBV2 to TRBJ1-4; D may be TRBD1 (5 bases). Trimming took off 0 bases at V and 8 bases at J, with 16 bases between the two ends. The CDR3 consists of 16 residues. Germline CDR1 SNHLY, CDR2 FYNNEI. Written as DNA, the CDR3 is TGTGCCAGCAGTGAAGCGCTTAGTCAGGGTGGCGAAAAACTGTTTTTT. Amino acid sequence: CASSEALSQGGEKLFF.

CDR3 region: CASSPGLRYTDTQYF. As DNA, the CDR3 is TGTGCCAGCAGCCCGGGACTACGGTACACAGATACGCAGTATTTT. The chain joins TRBV5-8 to TRBJ2-3; 7 nucleotides agree with TRBD2. The germline CDR1 and CDR2 sequences are SGHTS and YDEGEE. J gave up 2 bases and V 4 bases, and 7 bases lay outside the gene matches. This CDR3 is 15 amino acids long.

The rearrangement uses TRBV7-8 and TRBJ1-1; D is uncertain. The CDR3 is 18 amino acids. Trimming took 4 bases from V and 2 from J, leaving 23 bases between them. Germline V gene data show CDR1 as SGHVS and CDR2 as FQNEAQ. The CDR3 coding sequence is TGTGCCAGCAGCTCTCTCTTACTCACAGCCTATGTCAACACTGAAGCTTTCTTT. Its protein product is CASSSLLLTAYVNTEAFF.

The chain has TRBV4-3 and TRBJ2-1, with TRBD2 identical over 8 bases. Germline loops: CDR1 LGHNA, CDR2 YSLEER. V lost 0 bases to trimming and J lost 8 bases; unmatched junction nucleotides: 3. This CDR3 spans 14 amino acids. CDR3 loop: CASSQERGEYEQFF. The DNA for the CDR3 is TGCGCCAGCAGCCAAGAGCGGGGGGAATATGAGCAGTTCTTC.

The V gene is TRBV4-1, the J gene TRBJ2-3; D remains unclear. Germline values: CDR1 MGHRA, CDR2 YSYEKL. There are 16 residues in the CDR3. Trimming stripped 4 bases from V and 1 base from J, with 15 bases between. CDR3 in amino acids: CASSLSIMGRTDTQYF. CDR3 DNA: TGCGCCAGCAGCCTGTCAATAATGGGCCGCACAGATACGCAGTATTTT.

The J gene is TRBJ1-1, the V gene TRBV6-2 or TRBV6-3; D unclear. V was trimmed by 3 bases and J by 5 bases, leaving 7 bases between them. The CDR3 runs to 12 residues. CDR1 is MNHEY and CDR2 is SVGEGT in the germline V gene. CDR3 bases: TGTGCCAGCAGTTATCGGAGGACTGAAGCTTTCTTT. It translates to CASSYRRTEAFF.

The rearrangement uses TRBV6-1 and TRBJ2-3, with 8 bases that match TRBD2. CDR3 size: 16 residues. V lost 3 bases to trimming and J lost 2 bases; unmatched junction nucleotides: 7. Germline V gene data show CDR1 as MNHNS and CDR2 as SASEGT. The CDR3 here is CASSESAGGYTDTQYF. The CDR3, as DNA: TGTGCCAGCAGTGAGAGTGCGGGGGGCTACACAGATACGCAGTATTTT.

The V call is TRBV7-2, the J call TRBJ1-1; TRBD1 agrees at 8 bases. The V and J ends lost 6 bases and 4 bases, in that order; junction bases with no gene match: 4. The CDR3 spans 13 residues. Germline V gives CDR1 SGHTA, CDR2 FQGNSA. The chain's CDR3 is CASRTQGATEAFF. CDR3 sequence (DNA): TGTGCCAGCAGGACCCAGGGGGCCACTGAAGCTTTCTTT.

The chain recombines TRBV7-2 with TRBJ1-6, with 8 bases lining up with TRBD1. The CDR3 sequence is 15 residues long. V gave up 6 bases and J gave up 7 bases; unmatched junction bases: 8. In germline, CDR1 is SGHTA, CDR2 FQGNSA. DNA of the CDR3: TGTGCCAGCAGGCCCCCCGGGACAGGCAATTCACCCCTCCACTTT. Translation gives CASRPPGTGNSPLHF.

This clone was seen only a few times. This chain joins TRBV6-2 or TRBV6-3 and TRBJ1-6; D gene ambiguous. Germline loops: CDR1 MNHEY, CDR2 SVGEGT. Trimming cost V 8 bases and J 5 bases, with 16 bases left between them. The CDR3 sequence is 15 residues long. CDR3 DNA sequence: TGTGCCAGCTGCCGAGCTCAGGTTAATAATTCACCCCTCCACTTT. This translates into CASCRAQVNNSPLHF.

The J gene is TRBJ2-5, the V gene TRBV6-2 or TRBV6-3; 15 nucleotides line up with TRBD2. The germline V gene has CDR1 MNHEY and CDR2 SVGEGT. This CDR3 has 17 residues. V dropped 4 bases and J dropped 0; count of bases not matched to a gene: 3. The CDR3 nucleotides read TGTGCCAGCAGTTGGACTAGCGGGGGGGCCTACCAAGAGACCCAGTACTTC. It yields the protein CASSWTSGGAYQETQYF.

This chain links TRBV4-3 with TRBJ2-7; a possible D gene is TRBD2 (6 bases). V lost 1 base to trimming and J lost 2 bases, with 12 bases between them. This CDR3 has 15 residues. Germline V lookup: CDR1 LGHNA, CDR2 YSLEER. The CDR3 coding sequence is TGCGCCAGCAGCCAAGGCCCCAGGGAGGCCTACGAGCAGTACTTC. Its translation is CASSQGPREAYEQYF.

This chain joins TRBV11-2 and TRBJ1-2; 7 bases align to TRBD1. Germline V gene sequence: CDR1 SGHAT, CDR2 FQNNGV. After removal of 1 base from V and 5 bases from J, the junction contained 7 bases not matched to a gene. The CDR3 sequence is 15 residues long. The DNA for the CDR3 is TGTGCCAGCAGCTTAGTCGGGTCAGGGGGGTATGGCTACACCTTC. It yields the protein CASSLVGSGGYGYTF.

The chain recombines TRBV4-2 with TRBJ2-1; a possible D gene is TRBD1 (6 bases). Trimming removed 1 base from V and 4 bases from J, with 11 bases in between. Germline V lookup: CDR1 LGHNA, CDR2 YNFKEQ. The CDR3 sequence is 15 residues long. Written as DNA, the CDR3 is TGTGCCAGCAGCCAAGGGGACACCGTATACAATGAGCAGTTCTTC. Its translation: CASSQGDTVYNEQFF.

This chain uses TRBV5-1 with TRBJ2-3, with 12 bases that match TRBD1. Germline V lookup: CDR1 SGHRS, CDR2 YFSETQ. The CDR3 length is 15 residues. Trimming removed 6 bases from V and 3 bases from J; junction bases left unmatched: 5. The CDR3 sequence is CASTWDRGRTDTQYF. In DNA form, the CDR3 reads TGCGCCAGCACCTGGGACAGGGGGCGGACAGATACGCAGTATTTT.

This sequence joins TRBV4-2 and TRBJ2-5; TRBD1 agrees at 10 bases. Germline V CDR1 and CDR2: LGHNA, YNFKEQ. This CDR3 has 18 residues. Trimming cost V 0 bases and J 0 bases; bases outside gene matches: 7. CDR3 bases: TGTGCCAGCAGCCAAGATAAGTCAGGACAGGGGGACCAAGAGACCCAGTACTTC. This sequence encodes CASSQDKSGQGDQETQYF.

This clone was observed once. The J gene is TRBJ1-6, the V gene TRBV9, with TRBD1 as a possible D gene (6 bases). The germline gives CDR1 SGDLS, CDR2 YYNGEE. The V end lost 6 bases, the J end lost 10 bases, and 14 bases lay between the germline ends. The CDR3 consists of 13 residues. The CDR3 reads CASTSGVRSPLHF. The CDR3 DNA is TGTGCCAGCACTTCAGGGGTCCGATCACCCCTCCACTTT. The whole variable domain, remainder taken from reference TRBV9 and TRBJ1-6, is DSGVTQTPKHLITATGQRVTLRCSPRSGDLSVYWYQQSLDQGLQFLIQYYNGEERAKGNILERFSAQQFPDLHSELNLSSLELGDSALYFCASTSGVRSPLHFGNGTRLTVT.

The chain couples TRBV5-1 to TRBJ2-2; 12 bases are a match to TRBD2. Trimming removed 0 bases from V and 5 bases from J; junction bases left unmatched: 5. The CDR3 length is 17 residues. Germline V gives CDR1 SGHRS, CDR2 YFSETQ. The CDR3 sequence: CASSLGLAGARTGELFF. In DNA, the CDR3 is TGCGCCAGCAGCTTGGGACTAGCGGGGGCTCGAACCGGGGAGCTGTTTTTT.

On this clone: Other DNA sequences of this sample code for an identical CDR3. This chain joins TRBV5-1 and TRBJ1-2, with D tentatively TRBD1 (6 bases). V was shortened by 1 base and J by 0 bases, with 7 bases between the two germline ends. The CDR3 loop spans 14 amino acids. The germline V gene encodes CDR1 SGHRS and CDR2 YFSETQ. The CDR3 spells CASSLTGTNYGYTF. The CDR3 region has the DNA TGCGCCAGCAGCTTGACAGGGACTAACTATGGCTACACCTTC.

V and J are TRBV4-2 and TRBJ1-2, with 9 bases that match TRBD1. This CDR3 spans 16 amino acids. The germline gives CDR1 LGHNA, CDR2 YNFKEQ. J lost 5 bases, V lost 0 bases, and 7 bases had no gene match. The CDR3 DNA reads as TGTGCCAGCAGCCAAGATCTGGGGACAGGGCCATATGGCTACACCTTC. Translating it yields CASSQDLGTGPYGYTF.

The chain links TRBV5-4 to TRBJ2-7; 9 bases are a match to TRBD2. The CDR3 totals 16 residues. The trim removed 5 bases at V and 4 bases at J, leaving 13 bases unmatched. Per germline, CDR1 SGHNT and CDR2 YYREEE (reference sequence). CDR3 nucleotide sequence: TGTGCCAGCAGTCTGAGGCCTGGCGGGGGGGTGTACGAGCAGTACTTC. Its protein is CASSLRPGGGVYEQYF.

This clone was detected only once. The chain has TRBV15 and TRBJ2-1; possible D gene TRBD1, 6 bases. Germline V gene sequence: CDR1 LNHNV, CDR2 YYDKDF (reference sequence). V lost 0 bases and J lost 8, with 17 bases in between. The CDR3 is 16 residues long. CDR3 DNA sequence: TGTGCCACCAGCAGAGATGGGACGTCAGGGGTCGATGAGCAGTTCTTC. It codes for CATSRDGTSGVDEQFF.